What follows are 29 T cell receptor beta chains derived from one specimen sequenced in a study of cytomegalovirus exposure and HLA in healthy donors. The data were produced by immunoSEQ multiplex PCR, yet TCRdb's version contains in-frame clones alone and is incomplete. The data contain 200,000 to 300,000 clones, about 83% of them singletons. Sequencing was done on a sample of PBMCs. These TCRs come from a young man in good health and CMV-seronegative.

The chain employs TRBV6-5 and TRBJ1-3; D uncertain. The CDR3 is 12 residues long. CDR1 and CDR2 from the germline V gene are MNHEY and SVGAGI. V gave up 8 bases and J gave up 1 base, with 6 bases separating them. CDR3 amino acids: CASEGSGNTIYF. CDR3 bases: TGTGCCAGCGAGGGTTCTGGAAACACCATATATTTT.

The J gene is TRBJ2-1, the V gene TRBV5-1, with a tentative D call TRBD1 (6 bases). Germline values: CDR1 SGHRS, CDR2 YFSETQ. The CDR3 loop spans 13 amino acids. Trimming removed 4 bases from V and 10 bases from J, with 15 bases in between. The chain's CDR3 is CASSLRVDREQFF. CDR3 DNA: TGCGCCAGCAGCCTCAGGGTGGACAGAGAGCAGTTCTTC.

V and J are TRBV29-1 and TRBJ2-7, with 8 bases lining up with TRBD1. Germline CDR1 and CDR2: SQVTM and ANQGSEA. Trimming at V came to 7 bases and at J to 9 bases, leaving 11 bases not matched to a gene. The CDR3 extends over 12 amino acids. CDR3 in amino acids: CSAKTGAGGQYF. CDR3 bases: TGCAGCGCTAAGACAGGGGCTGGAGGGCAGTACTTC.

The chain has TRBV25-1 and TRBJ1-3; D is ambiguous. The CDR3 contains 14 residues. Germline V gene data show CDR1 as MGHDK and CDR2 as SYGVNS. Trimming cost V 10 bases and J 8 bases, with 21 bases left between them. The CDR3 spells CATSVGGSRDTIYF. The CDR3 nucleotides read TGTGCCACATCGGTCGGAGGTTCTAGGGACACCATATATTTT.

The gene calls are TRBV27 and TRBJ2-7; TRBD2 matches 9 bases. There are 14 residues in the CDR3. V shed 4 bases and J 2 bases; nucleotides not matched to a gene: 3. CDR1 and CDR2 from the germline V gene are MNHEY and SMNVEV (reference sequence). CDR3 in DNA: TGTGCCAGCAGTTCGGGCGGGGGGGCCTACGAGCAGTACTTC. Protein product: CASSSGGGAYEQYF.

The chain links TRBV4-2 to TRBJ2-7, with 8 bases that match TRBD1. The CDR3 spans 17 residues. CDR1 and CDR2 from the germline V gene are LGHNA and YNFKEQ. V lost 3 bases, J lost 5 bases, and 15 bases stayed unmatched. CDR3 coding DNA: TGTGCCAGCAGCCAGATCGAACAGGGGGTGGCCCCAGACGAGCAGTACTTC. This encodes CASSQIEQGVAPDEQYF.

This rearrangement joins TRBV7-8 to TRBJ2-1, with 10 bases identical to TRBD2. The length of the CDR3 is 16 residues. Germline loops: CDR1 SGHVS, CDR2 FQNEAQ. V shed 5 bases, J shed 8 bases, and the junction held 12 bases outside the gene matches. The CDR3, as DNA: TGTGCCAGCAGCCGACGATTAGCGGGGGGTTCAGATGAGCAGTTCTTC. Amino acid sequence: CASSRRLAGGSDEQFF.

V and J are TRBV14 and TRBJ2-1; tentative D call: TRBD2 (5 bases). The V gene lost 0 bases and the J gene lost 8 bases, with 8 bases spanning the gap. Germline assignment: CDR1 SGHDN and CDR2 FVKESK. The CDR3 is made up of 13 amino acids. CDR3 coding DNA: TGTGCCAGCAGCCAAGATCGCGGGCATGAGCAGTTCTTC. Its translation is CASSQDRGHEQFF.

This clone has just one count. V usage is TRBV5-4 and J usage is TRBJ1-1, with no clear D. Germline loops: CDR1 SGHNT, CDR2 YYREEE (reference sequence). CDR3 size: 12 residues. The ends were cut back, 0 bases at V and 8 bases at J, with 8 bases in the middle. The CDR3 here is CASSLELGEAFF. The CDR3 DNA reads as TGTGCCAGCAGCTTGGAGCTGGGCGAAGCTTTCTTT.

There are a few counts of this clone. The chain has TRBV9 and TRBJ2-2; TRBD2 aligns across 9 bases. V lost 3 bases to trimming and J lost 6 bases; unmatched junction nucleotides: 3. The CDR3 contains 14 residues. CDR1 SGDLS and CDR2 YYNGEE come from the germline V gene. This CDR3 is CASSGVAGAGELFF. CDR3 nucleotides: TGTGCCAGCAGCGGTGTAGCGGGGGCCGGGGAGCTGTTTTTT.

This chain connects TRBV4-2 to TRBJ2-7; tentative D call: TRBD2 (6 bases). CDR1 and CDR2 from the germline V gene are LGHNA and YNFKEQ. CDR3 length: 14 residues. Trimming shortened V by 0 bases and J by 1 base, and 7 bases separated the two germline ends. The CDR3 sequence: CASSQDAGSYEQYF. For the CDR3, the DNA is TGTGCCAGCAGCCAAGACGCGGGGTCCTACGAGCAGTACTTC.

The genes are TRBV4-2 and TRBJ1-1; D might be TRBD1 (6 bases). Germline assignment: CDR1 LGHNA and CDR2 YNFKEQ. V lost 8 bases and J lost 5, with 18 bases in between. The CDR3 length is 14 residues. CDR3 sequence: CASGPTGTKTEAFF. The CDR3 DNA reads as TGTGCCAGCGGACCGACAGGAACAAAAACTGAAGCTTTCTTT.

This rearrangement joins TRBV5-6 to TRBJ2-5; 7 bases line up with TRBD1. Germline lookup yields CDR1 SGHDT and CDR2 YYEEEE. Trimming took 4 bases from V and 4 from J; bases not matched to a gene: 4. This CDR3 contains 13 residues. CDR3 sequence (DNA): TGTGCCAGCAGCATAAGGGGGCCAGAGACCCAGTACTTC. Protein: CASSIRGPETQYF.

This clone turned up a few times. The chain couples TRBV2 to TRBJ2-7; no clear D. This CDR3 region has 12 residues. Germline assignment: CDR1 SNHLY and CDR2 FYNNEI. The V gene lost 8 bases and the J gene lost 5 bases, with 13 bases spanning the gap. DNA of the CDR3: TGTGCCAGCCGCAGACTCCCCCACGAGCAGTACTTC. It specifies CASRRLPHEQYF. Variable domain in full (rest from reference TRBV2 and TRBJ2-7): EPEVTQTPSHQVTQMGQEVILRCVPISNHLYFYWYRQILGQKVEFLVSFYNNEISEKSEIFDDQFSVERPDGSNFTLKIRSTKLEDSAMYFCASRRLPHEQYFGPGTRLTVT.

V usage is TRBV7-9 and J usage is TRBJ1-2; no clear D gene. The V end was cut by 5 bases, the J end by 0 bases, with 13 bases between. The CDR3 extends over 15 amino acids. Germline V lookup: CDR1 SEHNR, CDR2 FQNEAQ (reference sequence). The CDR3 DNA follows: TGTGCCAGCAGCCCTAGCCCTAACCCTAACTATGGCTACACCTTC. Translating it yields CASSPSPNPNYGYTF.

This CDR3 is CASSVEGGYYEQYF. The CDR3 DNA is TGTGCCAGTAGTGTGGAGGGCGGGTACTACGAGCAGTACTTC. The genes are TRBV19 and TRBJ2-7; a weak D match, TRBD2 (6 bases). With 5 bases removed from V and 3 bases from J, the gap between germline ends came to 14 bases. CDR3 length equals 14 residues. Germline-derived CDR1 and CDR2 are LNHDA and SQIVND (reference sequence).

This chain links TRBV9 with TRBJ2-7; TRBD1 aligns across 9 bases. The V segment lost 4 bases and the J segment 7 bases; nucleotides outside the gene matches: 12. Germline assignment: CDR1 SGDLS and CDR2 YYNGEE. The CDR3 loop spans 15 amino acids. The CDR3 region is CASSTSFGDRDEQYF. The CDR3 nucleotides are TGTGCCAGCAGCACCTCTTTTGGGGACAGGGATGAGCAGTACTTC.

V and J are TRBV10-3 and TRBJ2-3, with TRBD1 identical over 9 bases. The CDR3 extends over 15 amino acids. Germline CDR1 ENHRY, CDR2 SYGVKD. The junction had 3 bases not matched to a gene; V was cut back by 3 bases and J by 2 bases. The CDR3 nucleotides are TGTGCCATCAGTGACGGGACAGGGATCACAGATACGCAGTATTTT. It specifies CAISDGTGITDTQYF.

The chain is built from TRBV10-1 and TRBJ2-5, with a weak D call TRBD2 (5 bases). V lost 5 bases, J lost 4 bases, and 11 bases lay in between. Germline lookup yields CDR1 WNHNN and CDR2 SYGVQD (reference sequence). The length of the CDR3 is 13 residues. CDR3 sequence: CASSTVGGETQYF. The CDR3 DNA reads TGCGCCAGCAGTACGGTCGGAGGAGAGACCCAGTACTTC.

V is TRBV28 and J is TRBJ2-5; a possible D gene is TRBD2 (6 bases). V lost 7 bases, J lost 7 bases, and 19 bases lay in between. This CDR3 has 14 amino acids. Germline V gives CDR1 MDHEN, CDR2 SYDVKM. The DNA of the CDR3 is TGTGCCAGCACCCCGAGGGGACTTGAACGGACCCAGTACTTC. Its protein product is CASTPRGLERTQYF.

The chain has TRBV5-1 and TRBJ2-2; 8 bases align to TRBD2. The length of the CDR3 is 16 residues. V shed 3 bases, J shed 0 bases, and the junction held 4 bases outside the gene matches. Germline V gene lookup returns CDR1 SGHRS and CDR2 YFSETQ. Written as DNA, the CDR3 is TGCGCCAGCAGCTGGGCGACTAGCGCGAACACCGGGGAGCTGTTTTTT. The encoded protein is CASSWATSANTGELFF.

DNA of the CDR3: TGCGCCAGCAGCTGGGACAGATACGAGCAGTACTTC. Amino acids: CASSWDRYEQYF. The rearrangement links TRBV5-1 to TRBJ2-7; 7 bases line up with TRBD1. V shed 3 bases, J shed 4 bases, and the junction held 1 base outside the gene matches. Per the germline V gene, CDR1 is SGHRS and CDR2 is YFSETQ. The CDR3 has 12 amino acids. Based on the CDR3 plus reference TRBV5-1 and TRBJ2-7, the full variable domain is KAGVTQTPRYLIKTRGQQVTLSCSPISGHRSVSWYQQTPGQGLQFLFEYFSETQRNKGNFPGRFSGRQFSNSRSEMNVSTLELGDSALYLCASSWDRYEQYFGPGTRLTVT.

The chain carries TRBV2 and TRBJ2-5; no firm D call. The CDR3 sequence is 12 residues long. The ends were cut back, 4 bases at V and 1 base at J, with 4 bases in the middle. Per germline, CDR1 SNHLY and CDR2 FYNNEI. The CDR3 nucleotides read TGTGCCAGCAGTGTTATCCAAGAGACCCAGTACTTC. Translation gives CASSVIQETQYF.

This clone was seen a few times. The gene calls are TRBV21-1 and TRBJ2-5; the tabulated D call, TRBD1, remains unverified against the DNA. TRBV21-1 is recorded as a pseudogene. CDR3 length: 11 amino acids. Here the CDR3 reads CASHRAETQYF. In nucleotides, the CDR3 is TGTGCCAGCCACAGGGCAGAGACCCAGTACTTC.

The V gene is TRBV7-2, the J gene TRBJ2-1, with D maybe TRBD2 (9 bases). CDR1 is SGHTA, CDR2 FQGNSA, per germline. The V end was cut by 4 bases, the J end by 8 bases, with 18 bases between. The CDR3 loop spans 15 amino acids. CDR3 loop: CASSSQGASGDEQFF. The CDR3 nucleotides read TGTGCCAGCAGCTCCCAGGGGGCTAGCGGGGATGAGCAGTTCTTC.

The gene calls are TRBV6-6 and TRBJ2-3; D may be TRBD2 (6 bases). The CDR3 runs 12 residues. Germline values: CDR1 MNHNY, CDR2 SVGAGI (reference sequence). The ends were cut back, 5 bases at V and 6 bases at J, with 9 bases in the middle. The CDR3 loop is CASSIAGDTQYF. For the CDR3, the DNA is TGTGCCAGCAGTATTGCGGGGGATACGCAGTATTTT.

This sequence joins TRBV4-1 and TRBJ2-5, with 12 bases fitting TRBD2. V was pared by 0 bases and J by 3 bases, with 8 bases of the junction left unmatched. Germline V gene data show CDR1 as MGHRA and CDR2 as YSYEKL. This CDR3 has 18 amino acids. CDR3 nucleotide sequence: TGCGCCAGCAGCCAAGATATGAGGGCTAGCGGGGGGGAAGAGACCCAGTACTTC. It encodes CASSQDMRASGGEETQYF.

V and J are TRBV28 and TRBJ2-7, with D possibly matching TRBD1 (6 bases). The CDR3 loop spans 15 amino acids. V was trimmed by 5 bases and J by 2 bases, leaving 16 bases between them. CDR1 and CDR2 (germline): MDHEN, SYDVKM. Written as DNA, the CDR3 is TGTGCCAGCAGTACCTCGTCCTCAGGGGCCTACGAGCAGTACTTC. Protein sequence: CASSTSSSGAYEQYF.

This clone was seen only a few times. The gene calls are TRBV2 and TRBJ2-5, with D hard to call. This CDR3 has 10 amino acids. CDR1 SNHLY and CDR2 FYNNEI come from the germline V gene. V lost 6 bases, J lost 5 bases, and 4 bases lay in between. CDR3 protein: CASREETQYF. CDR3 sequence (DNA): TGTGCCAGCAGGGAGGAGACCCAGTACTTC.